Presented here are 26 T cell receptor beta chains from one specimen sequenced in a study of spatial heterogeneity in lung cancer. One entry per CDR3 protein results from TCRdb running MiXCR on the 5' RACE reads. There are 16,000 or so distinct CDR3 sequences in the sample; 3.6% occur only once, and 9.5% to 10% lies in the top ten. Time point denoted: sample taken at primary tumor resection. This sample comprised normal lung tissue next to the tumor, obtained at surgery. These receptors were obtained from a male donor with early-stage non-small cell lung cancer.

Regarding this clonotype: Because the library targeted alpha chains, this beta chain is an off-target read whose size means little. The chain joins TRBV6-2 or TRBV6-3 to TRBJ1-5, with a possible D match to TRBD1 (5 bases). V was clipped by 6 bases and J by 3 bases, with 6 bases between them. The V gene's germline CDR1 is MNHEY and CDR2 SVGEGT. This CDR3 region has 12 residues. CDR3 coding DNA: TGTGCCAGCAGACAGGTCAATCAGCCCCAGCATTTT. It specifies CASRQVNQPQHF.

Many counts were recorded for this clonotype. This beta chain came through as a stray read in a library set up for alpha chains, and its size says little. The rearrangement links TRBV6-5 to TRBJ1-1, with D perhaps TRBD1 (5 bases). The length of the CDR3 is 15 residues. V lost 4 bases and J lost 0, with 12 bases in between. CDR1 and CDR2 from the germline V gene are MNHEY and SVGAGI. CDR3 region: CASSFGHYMNTEAFF. The CDR3 nucleotides read TGTGCCAGCAGTTTTGGACACTACATGAACACTGAAGCTTTCTTT.

In its sample, this clonotype was seen many times. In a library made to pick up alpha chains, this beta chain is a stray read with a size that means little. J is TRBJ2-3 and V is TRBV10-3; 9 bases are a match to TRBD2. Trimming took 4 bases from V and 0 from J; bases not matched to a gene: 5. The CDR3 covers 16 residues. Per the germline V gene, CDR1 is ENHRY and CDR2 is SYGVKD. DNA for the CDR3: TGTGCCATCAGTGGCCGGACTAGCGCTAGCACAGATACGCAGTATTTT. This gives the protein CAISGRTSASTDTQYF.

This clonotype was seen ten or more times. A library prepared for alpha chains yielded this beta chain as an off-target read; its size is of little meaning. V is TRBV20-1 and J is TRBJ2-1; 10 bases line up with TRBD2. Losses at the gene ends were 0 bases for V and 7 bases for J; bases not matched to a gene: 9. The CDR3 length is 16 residues. The germline V gene has CDR1 DFQATT and CDR2 SNEGSKA (reference sequence). CDR3 DNA sequence: TGCAGTGCTAGAGAATATGGACTAGCGGAGGGAAATGAGCAGTTCTTC. It codes for CSAREYGLAEGNEQFF.

This clonotype was seen at least ten times. The library was built for alpha chains, so this beta chain is an off-target read and its size means little. The CDR3 region is CSALLPGQFVAFF. CDR3 coding DNA: TGCAGCGCCCTACTACCGGGACAGTTTGTGGCTTTCTTT. The V gene is TRBV29-1, the J gene TRBJ1-1, with 7 bases that match TRBD1. V shed 7 bases and J 11 bases; nucleotides not matched to a gene: 16. Germline lookup yields CDR1 SQVTM and CDR2 ANQGSEA. There are 13 residues in the CDR3.

This clonotype has a count of ten or more. This beta chain is off target for a library built for alpha chains, so its abundance means little. J is TRBJ2-7 and V is TRBV7-6; 7 bases match TRBD2. The CDR3 is 18 amino acids. Germline CDR1 is SGHVS and CDR2 is FNYEAQ. V lost 1 base, J lost 2 bases, and 14 bases stayed unmatched. CDR3 in amino acids: CASSLGFGGGADTYEQYF. The DNA for the CDR3 is TGTGCCAGCAGCTTAGGTTTTGGGGGAGGGGCGGATACCTACGAGCAGTACTTC.

Sample share makes this clonotype medium-sized. This beta chain is off target for a library built for alpha chains, so its abundance means little. The rearrangement links TRBV7-9 to TRBJ2-6; D gene unclear. Germline loops: CDR1 SEHNR, CDR2 FQNEAQ (reference sequence). This CDR3 has 16 amino acids. The V gene lost 5 bases and the J gene lost 0 bases, with 11 bases spanning the gap. Here the CDR3 DNA reads TGTGCCAGCAGCCAAGTGACTGGCTCTGGGGCCAACGTCCTGACTTTC. Its protein product is CASSQVTGSGANVLTF.

This clonotype was seen many times. This beta chain slipped into a library made for alpha chains as a stray read, so its size is not meaningful. This chain links TRBV7-8 with TRBJ2-5, with D perhaps matching TRBD2 (7 bases). Germline-derived CDR1 and CDR2 are SGHVS and FQNEAQ. With 1 base removed from V and 1 base from J, the gap between germline ends came to 13 bases. The CDR3 extends over 16 amino acids. CDR3 protein: CASSLGRAGAQETQYF. The CDR3 DNA follows: TGTGCCAGCAGCTTAGGAAGGGCGGGGGCCCAAGAGACCCAGTACTTC.

This clonotype was recorded many times. Since it is a stray read in a library aimed at alpha chains, this beta chain has a size that is not meaningful. The rearrangement links TRBV6-1 to TRBJ2-5, with D perhaps matching TRBD1 (6 bases). CDR3 length equals 14 residues. CDR1 MNHNS and CDR2 SASEGT come from the germline V gene. Trimming took off 1 base at V and 2 bases at J, with 8 bases between the two ends. The DNA of the CDR3 is TGTGCCAGCAGTGAAGGGACAGAACAAGAGACCCAGTACTTC. This translates into CASSEGTEQETQYF.

This clonotype ranks as medium-sized. This beta chain lies outside the target of a library built for alpha chains; its clone size means little. This chain uses TRBV4-1 with TRBJ1-5; no firm D call. Germline CDR1 reads MGHRA; CDR2 reads YSYEKL. Between the trimmed V and J ends, which lost 5 bases and 2 bases, there was a span of 10 bases. The CDR3 consists of 14 residues. The CDR3 loop is CASSGGRRNQPQHF. Written as DNA, the CDR3 is TGCGCCAGCAGCGGCGGACGGCGCAATCAGCCCCAGCATTTT.

This clonotype was observed many times. This beta chain appears as a stray read in a library generated for alpha chains; its size is not informative. J is TRBJ2-5 and V is TRBV29-1, with D perhaps being TRBD1 or TRBD2 (5 bases each). V gave up 1 base and J gave up 2 bases, with 5 bases separating them. Germline V gene data show CDR1 as SQVTM and CDR2 as ANQGSEA. This CDR3 has 12 residues. The CDR3 region is CSVEGGQETQYF. The CDR3 bases are TGCAGCGTTGAAGGGGGGCAAGAGACCCAGTACTTC. Using reference TRBV29-1 and TRBJ2-5 for the parts outside the CDR3, the full variable domain is SAVISQKPSRDICQRGTSLTIQCQVDSQVTMMFWYRQQPGQSLTLIATANQGSEATYESGFVIDKFPISRPNLTFSTLTVSNMSPEDSSIYLCSVEGGQETQYFGPGTRLLVL.

In its sample, this clonotype was seen many times. This beta chain is a stray sequence in a library constructed for alpha chains; its clone size is not meaningful. The V call is TRBV7-9, the J call TRBJ2-3; D is ambiguous. The V gene's germline CDR1 is SEHNR and CDR2 FQNEAQ (reference sequence). The CDR3 loop spans 13 amino acids. Trimming shortened V by 1 base and J by 4 bases, and 6 bases separated the two germline ends. CDR3 amino acids: CASSLDSADTQYF. Here the CDR3 DNA reads TGTGCCAGCAGCTTAGACTCAGCAGATACGCAGTATTTT.

This clonotype has a count of ten or more. Little can be read into the size of this beta chain, an off-target read in a library designed for alpha chains. This chain connects TRBV27 to TRBJ2-7; D is perhaps TRBD1 (6 bases). Trimming left V 1 base short and J 0 bases short, with 7 bases between. Germline V gives CDR1 MNHEY, CDR2 SMNVEV (reference sequence). The CDR3 spans 14 residues. The CDR3 region is CASSLYRDSYEQYF. For the CDR3, the DNA is TGTGCCAGCAGTTTATACAGGGACTCCTACGAGCAGTACTTC.

This clonotype has a count of ten or more. With the library built for alpha chains, this beta chain is off target and its frequency is not meaningful. The chain couples TRBV30 to TRBJ1-5; D might be TRBD1 (5 bases). The germline gives CDR1 GTSNPN, CDR2 SVGIG (reference sequence). V dropped 0 bases and J dropped 9 bases, with 15 bases sitting between them. The CDR3 consists of 14 residues. CDR3: CAWSVRGTRGPQHF. The CDR3 region has the DNA TGTGCCTGGAGTGTACGCGGGACTCGCGGGCCCCAGCATTTT. Full variable domain (remainder filled in from reference TRBV30 and TRBJ1-5): SQTIHQWPATLVQPVGSPLSLECTVEGTSNPNLYWYRQAAGRGLQLLFYSVGIGQISSEVPQNLSASRPQDRQFILSSKKLLLSDSGFYLCAWSVRGTRGPQHFGDGTRLSIL.

This clonotype was seen ten or more times. This beta chain is a stray sequence in a library constructed for alpha chains; its clone size is not meaningful. J is TRBJ2-7 and V is TRBV20-1; D gene uncertain. CDR1 is DFQATT and CDR2 is SNEGSKA in the germline V gene (reference sequence). The CDR3 extends over 15 amino acids. Trimming cost V 2 bases and J 1 base, with 15 bases left between them. In DNA, the CDR3 is TGCAGTGCTAGACCAGACACACGGGCTTCCTACGAGCAGTACTTC. This gives the protein CSARPDTRASYEQYF.

The sample holds many counts of this clonotype. The size of this beta chain means little, since it is a stray read in a library made for alpha chains. The rearrangement joins TRBV7-9 to TRBJ1-2; D might be TRBD1 (6 bases). V shed 5 bases and J shed 8 bases, with 21 bases lying between them. Germline CDR1 and CDR2: SEHNR and FQNEAQ (reference sequence). The CDR3 consists of 15 residues. This CDR3 reads CASSEPDRLLGGYTF. In DNA form, the CDR3 reads TGTGCCAGCAGCGAGCCGGACAGACTCCTTGGGGGCTACACCTTC.

By share, this clonotype ranks as medium-sized (0.01 to 0.1%). Being off target in a library aimed at alpha chains, this beta chain has a size of little meaning. The V and J genes are TRBV27 and TRBJ2-7; D perhaps matches TRBD2 (6 bases). This CDR3 spans 13 amino acids. The V end lost 3 bases, the J end lost 4 bases, and 10 bases lay between the germline ends. Germline loops: CDR1 MNHEY, CDR2 SMNVEV (reference sequence). The CDR3 coding sequence is TGTGCCAGCAGTTTGGCGGGATTATACGAGCAGTACTTC. As protein: CASSLAGLYEQYF.

This clonotype showed up many times. This beta chain is a stray sequence in a library constructed for alpha chains; its clone size is not meaningful. The chain employs TRBV5-6 and TRBJ1-2; 10 bases fit TRBD1. The CDR3 is 14 residues long. J gave up 6 bases and V 1 base, and 3 bases lay outside the gene matches. Germline-derived CDR1 and CDR2 are SGHDT and YYEEEE. CDR3 coding DNA: TGTGCCAGCAGCTTGTTTGGGACAGGGGATGGCTACACCTTC. Residues: CASSLFGTGDGYTF.

This clonotype was found many times. Within a library made for alpha chains, this beta chain is off target, and its count is uninformative. The chain uses TRBV20-1 and TRBJ2-5; 13 nucleotides agree with TRBD2. Germline CDR1 is DFQATT and CDR2 is SNEGSKA (reference sequence). V trimming: 5 bases; J trimming: 4 bases; junction bases outside the gene matches: 7. CDR3 length: 15 residues. The CDR3 sequence: CSALGTSGIGETQYF. In nucleotides, the CDR3 is TGCAGTGCTCTCGGGACTAGCGGGATAGGAGAGACCCAGTACTTC.

This clonotype has at least ten counts. This beta chain is a stray sequence in a library constructed for alpha chains; its clone size is not meaningful. This chain connects TRBV29-1 to TRBJ1-2, with D perhaps matching TRBD1 (6 bases). The ends were cut back, 6 bases at V and 6 bases at J, with 14 bases in the middle. Looked up from germline, CDR1 is SQVTM and CDR2 is ANQGSEA. This CDR3 region has 12 residues. As DNA, the CDR3 is TGCAGCGTAGGGACACCGGGAGATGGCTACACCTTC. This gives the protein CSVGTPGDGYTF.

This clonotype is labeled as medium-sized (0.01 to 0.1%). With the library built for alpha chains, this beta chain is off target and its frequency is not meaningful. The chain has TRBV28 and TRBJ2-1; 8 bases are a match to TRBD2. CDR1 is MDHEN, CDR2 SYDVKM, per germline. The CDR3 sequence is 13 residues long. Trimming removed 11 bases from V and 4 bases from J; junction bases left unmatched: 7. The CDR3 nucleotides read TGTGCCCACCGAGCGGGAGCTTACAATGAGCAGTTCTTC. It translates to CAHRAGAYNEQFF. Supplemented by reference TRBV28 and TRBJ2-1, the full variable domain reads DVKVTQSSRYLVKRTGEKVFLECVQDMDHENMFWYRQDPGLGLRLIYFSYDVKMKEKGDIPEGYSVSREKKERFSLILESASTNQTSMYLCAHRAGAYNEQFFGPGTRLTVL.

Many counts were recorded for this clonotype. This beta chain is off target for a library built for alpha chains, so its abundance means little. The chain combines TRBV7-2 with TRBJ1-1, with a tentative D call TRBD1 (6 bases). The CDR3 sequence is 13 residues long. Germline V gives CDR1 SGHTA, CDR2 FQGNSA. V was cut by 2 bases and J by 8 bases, with 12 bases left in between. The CDR3 bases are TGTGCCAGCAGCTTAAGTTCCGACAGGGAAGCTTTCTTT. The encoded protein is CASSLSSDREAFF.

This clonotype was detected ten times or more. Since the library was made to target alpha chains, this beta chain is a stray read and its abundance is not meaningful. The chain joins TRBV6-4 to TRBJ2-3, with 11 positions matching TRBD2. V lost 4 bases and J lost 6; bases outside the gene matches: 3. CDR1 and CDR2 (germline): MRHNA, SNTAGT. This CDR3 contains 14 residues. This CDR3 reads CASSVLAGVDTQYF. CDR3 in DNA: TGTGCCAGCAGTGTACTAGCGGGAGTCGATACGCAGTATTTT.

This clonotype occurred many times. Within a library made for alpha chains, this beta chain is off target, and its count is uninformative. The chain combines TRBV7-3 with TRBJ2-1, with TRBD1 identical over 8 bases. The CDR3 runs to 14 residues. Per the germline V gene, CDR1 is SGHTA and CDR2 is FQGTGA. V trimming: 2 bases; J trimming: 7 bases; junction bases outside the gene matches: 4. CDR3 DNA sequence: TGTGCCAGCAGCTTACAGGGGGCGGGGAATGAGCAGTTCTTC. It is translated as CASSLQGAGNEQFF. The whole variable domain, remainder taken from reference TRBV7-3 and TRBJ2-1, is GAGVSQTPSNKVTEKGKYVELRCDPISGHTALYWYRQSLGQGPEFLIYFQGTGAADDSGLPNDRFFAVRPEGSVSTLKIQRTERGDSAVYLCASSLQGAGNEQFFGPGTRLTVL.

The sample holds many counts of this clonotype. Found in a library prepared for alpha chains, this beta chain is an off-target read, and its abundance has little meaning. The chain links TRBV12-3 or TRBV12-4 to TRBJ1-1, with D unclear. V lost 7 bases and J lost 0, with 15 bases in between. This CDR3 comprises 15 residues. For the CDR3, the DNA is TGTGCCAGCATACCCTCCTGGGGTATGAACACTGAAGCTTTCTTT. Protein: CASIPSWGMNTEAFF.

This clonotype was counted many times. This beta chain slipped into a library made for alpha chains as a stray read, so its size is not meaningful. This sequence joins TRBV6-5 and TRBJ1-5; D remains unclear. Per the germline V gene, CDR1 is MNHEY and CDR2 is SVGAGI. Trimming removed 8 bases at V and 4 bases at J, with 15 bases between. This CDR3 spans 14 amino acids. The CDR3 region has the DNA TGTGCCAGCTCTAGGGCTAACTCTAATCAGCCCCAGCATTTT. It codes for CASSRANSNQPQHF.